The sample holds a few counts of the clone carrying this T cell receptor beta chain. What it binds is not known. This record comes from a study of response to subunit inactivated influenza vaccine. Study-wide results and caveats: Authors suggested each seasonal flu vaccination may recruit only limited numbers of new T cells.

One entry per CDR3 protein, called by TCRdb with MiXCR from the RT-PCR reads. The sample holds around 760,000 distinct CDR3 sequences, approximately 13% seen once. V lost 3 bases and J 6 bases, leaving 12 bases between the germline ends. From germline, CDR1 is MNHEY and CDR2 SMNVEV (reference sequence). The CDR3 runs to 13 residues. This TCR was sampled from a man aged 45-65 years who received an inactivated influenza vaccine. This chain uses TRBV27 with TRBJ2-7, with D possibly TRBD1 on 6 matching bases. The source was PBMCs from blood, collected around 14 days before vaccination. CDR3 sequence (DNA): TGTGCCAGCAGTTTCACAGGGTCGAGCGAGCAGTACTTC. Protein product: CASSFTGSSEQYF.